This TCR beta chain stems from a study of blood T cells in healthy people across ages. Study in general: About one barcoded beta molecule per two T cells was the capture yield of template switching. Study-wide results and limits: Diversity figures based on one million T cells were deemed too low.

Isolated PBMCs totaled at least 7 million in each sample. To note about this clonotype: Its cognate antigen is unknown. Mismatch with germline at one junction end may stem from a read error.

CDR3 length: 17 amino acids. CDR1 and CDR2 (germline): SEHNR, FQNEAQ (reference sequence). Primed by a sample-barcoded 5' primer and a J-beta primer mix, a second PCR proceeded for 7 to 11 cycles. Carrying 12 random nucleotides, a template-switch adaptor labeled each individual cDNA molecule. TCRdb called the 5' RACE reads again in MiXCR, with one record for every CDR3 protein. The sample contains about 810,000 distinct CDR3 sequences, 30% to 45% of which appear only once. This TCR was sampled from a man in his late teens or twenties in good health. The genes are TRBV7-9 and TRBJ2-3, with D perhaps TRBD2 (5 bases). The sequencing input was blood. The DNA for the CDR3 is TGTGCCGGCAGCTTAGCGCTAATGGACCTGGGCGCAGATACGCAGTATTTT. This codes for CAGSLALMDLGADTQYF.